This is a list of T cell receptor beta chains from one sample in a study of T cell responses to AZD1222 COVID-19 vaccine. Here immunoSEQ multiplex PCR was the method, and the copy in TCRdb shows in-frame clones only, minus some. Of 200,000 or so clones detected, almost 95% appear once; the ten largest clones hold 10%. The sample here was peripheral blood, taken on day 0 of AZD1222 vaccination. The receptors derive from an adult in good health. Each CDR3 is given with its conserved first and last residue. The order of the fields is D gene, clone size, V gene, J gene, CDR3 DNA, CDR3 protein. D genes are given only for firm matches. Clone size is shown for a subset of rows, as once, few, many or a class of expanded clone.

-	-	TRBV30	TRBJ1-2	TGTGCCTGGACTCGAACGGGATATGGCTACACCTTC	CAWTRTGYGYTF
-	-	TRBV7-9	TRBJ2-5	TGTGCCAGCACCAAGACATTTCTGGGCCGGGGAGAGACCCAGTACTTC	CASTKTFLGRGETQYF
-	-	TRBV6-4	TRBJ1-4	TGTGCCAGCAGTGAAGGTCCTAGCGAAAAACTGTTTTTT	CASSEGPSEKLFF
-	once	TRBV7-6	TRBJ2-3	TGTGCCAGCAGCTTATCTATCCGGGGCCCAGATACGCAGTATTTT	CASSLSIRGPDTQYF
-	-	TRBV10-3	TRBJ2-3	TGTGCCACCCTCAGGGCCTCGCGAATAGAAGATACGCAGTATTTT	CATLRASRIEDTQYF
TRBD1	-	TRBV10-3	TRBJ1-1	TGTGCCGTCGGACAGGGGGTGAACACTGAAGCTTTCTTT	CAVGQGVNTEAFF
TRBD1	-	TRBV19	TRBJ1-2	TGTGCCAGTAGTTCCGGGACAGTCTATGGCTACACCTTC	CASSSGTVYGYTF
-	-	TRBV7-9	TRBJ2-1	TGTGCCAGCAGCTTAGAGACAGGAGACTATGAGCAGTTCTTC	CASSLETGDYEQFF
-	-	TRBV27	TRBJ1-4	TGTGCCAGCAGTCGCAAACCGGATGAAAAACTGTTTTTT	CASSRKPDEKLFF
-	-	TRBV6-4	TRBJ2-1	TGTGCCAGCAGTGACCGGGACTCCAATGAGCAGTTCTTC	CASSDRDSNEQFF
TRBD2	-	TRBV5-8	TRBJ2-3	TGTGCCAGCAGCAAGGGACTAGCGGGGGGCACAGATACGCAGTATTTT	CASSKGLAGGTDTQYF
-	once	TRBV10-3	TRBJ2-1	TGTGCCATCAGTGAGTCTGAACAGGGTGCTGAGCAGTTCTTC	CAISESEQGAEQFF
-	-	TRBV6-5	TRBJ2-7	TGTGCCAGCAGTTACTCGGTCCAGGGGCCCTACGAGCAGTACTTC	CASSYSVQGPYEQYF
TRBD1	-	TRBV18	TRBJ1-2	TGTGCCAGCTCCCCCTGGACAGGGAACTATGGCTACACCTTC	CASSPWTGNYGYTF
TRBD1	-	TRBV19	TRBJ2-3	TGTGCCAGTACCGGACAGGGTGATACGCAGTATTTT	CASTGQGDTQYF
-	-	TRBV9	TRBJ2-2	TGTGCCAGCGCGCCGTACACCGGGGAGCTGTTTTTT	CASAPYTGELFF
-	once	TRBV6-6	TRBJ2-2	TGTGCCGGGGGGCGGACAGGAATAACCGGGGAGCTGTTTTTT	CAGGRTGITGELFF
-	many	TRBV3-1/TRBV3-2	TRBJ2-7	TGTGCCAGCAGCCAGGGCTTAGATGCCTCCTCCGAGCAGTACTTC	CASSQGLDASSEQYF
-	-	TRBV6-5	TRBJ2-3	TGTGCCAGCACTTTGTATCCGGGGAGTTATACGCAGTATTTT	CASTLYPGSYTQYF
-	-	TRBV19	TRBJ2-1	TGTGCCAGTAGTATAGATAACAGGCTGGCCTACAATGAGCAGTTCTTC	CASSIDNRLAYNEQFF
TRBD1	-	TRBV18	TRBJ1-1	TGTGCCAGCTCACCACGAACAGGGGACGGCACTGAAGCTTTCTTT	CASSPRTGDGTEAFF
-	-	TRBV19	TRBJ2-1	TGTGCCAGTAGTATACAGGGGTACAATGAGCAGTTCTTC	CASSIQGYNEQFF
TRBD1	-	TRBV9	TRBJ1-6	TGTGCCAGCAGCACCCGGGACAGGGAAAATTCACCCCTCCACTTT	CASSTRDRENSPLHF
-	-	TRBV2	TRBJ2-1	TGTGCCAGCAGTGGGACTCAGCAGTTCTTC	CASSGTQQFF
-	-	TRBV6-5	TRBJ2-1	TGTGCCAGCAGGGTTGGGAATGAGCAGTTCTTC	CASRVGNEQFF
TRBD1	-	TRBV19	TRBJ1-2	TGTGCCAGTAGTGAGGACAGGGGGCTTTATGGCTACACCTTC	CASSEDRGLYGYTF
-	-	TRBV7-8	TRBJ1-2	TGTGCCAGCAGCCCCGCCTCGGGACGGGACTATGGCTACACCTTC	CASSPASGRDYGYTF
-	-	TRBV5-1	TRBJ2-2	TGCGCCAGCAGCGACGTAAGGGGCACCGGGGAGCTGTTTTTT	CASSDVRGTGELFF
-	-	TRBV3-1/TRBV3-2	TRBJ2-6	TGTGCCAGCAGCCAAGAGATGACTGGGGCCAACGTCCTGACTTTC	CASSQEMTGANVLTF
-	-	TRBV27	TRBJ1-1	TGTGCCAGCAGTTTTGGCATGAAGGATACTGAAGCTTTCTTT	CASSFGMKDTEAFF
-	-	TRBV6-5	TRBJ1-1	TGTGCCAGCAGCAAGGAGATTCACACTGAAGCTTTCTTT	CASSKEIHTEAFF
-	-	TRBV19	TRBJ1-6	TGTGCCAGTAGTCCTGATGGAGTCACTTCACCCCTCCACTTT	CASSPDGVTSPLHF
-	-	TRBV19	TRBJ2-2	TGTGCCAGTAGTTTCGGCGGAAGAGTCGCCGGGGAGCTGTTTTTT	CASSFGGRVAGELFF
TRBD1	-	TRBV7-2	TRBJ1-2	TGTGCCAGCAGATACTCAAGGGGGCGAAACAATGGCTACACCTTC	CASRYSRGRNNGYTF
-	-	TRBV3-1/TRBV3-2	TRBJ1-5	TGTGCCAGCGGGGAGGGCAATCAGCCCCAGCATTTT	CASGEGNQPQHF
-	once	TRBV7-3	TRBJ1-1	TGTGCCAGCAGCCCCATAGGAGGGAACACTGAAGCTTTCTTT	CASSPIGGNTEAFF
TRBD2	-	TRBV7-2	TRBJ2-7	TGTGCCAGCAGCTTAGCGCCTAGCGGGAGTACTCGGGGTCAGTACTTC	CASSLAPSGSTRGQYF
-	-	TRBV19	TRBJ2-1	TGTGCCAGTAGTCCCCGGGAGCCCGGGTACAATGAGCAGTTCTTC	CASSPREPGYNEQFF
-	-	TRBV7-2	TRBJ1-2	TGTGCCAGCACCCAGGTCTTTACGGGGGCGCATGGCTACACCTTC	CASTQVFTGAHGYTF
-	-	TRBV7-2	TRBJ1-3	TGTGCCAGCAGCCCAACTCCGGGGGGGGATGGAAACACCATATATTTT	CASSPTPGGDGNTIYF
-	once	TRBV19	TRBJ2-1	TGTGCCAGTAGAGCTAGGGCTGGTGAGCAGTTCTTC	CASRARAGEQFF
-	-	TRBV6-6	TRBJ2-6	TGTGCCAGCAGGTCCACACAGGTTTCTGGGGCCAACGTCCTGACTTTC	CASRSTQVSGANVLTF
-	once	TRBV28	TRBJ1-1	TGTGCCAGCAGTTTTTCGGCGAACACTGAAGCTTTCTTT	CASSFSANTEAFF
TRBD2	-	TRBV27	TRBJ2-3	TGTGCCAGCAGAGAGCGGGGATTAGGAGATACGCAGTATTTT	CASRERGLGDTQYF
-	-	TRBV12-3/TRBV12-4	TRBJ1-5	TGTGCCAGCAGCAGCGCACAGGGTCGGCCCCAGCATTTT	CASSSAQGRPQHF
-	-	TRBV12-3/TRBV12-4	TRBJ2-1	TGTGCCAGCAGTTTATGGAACAATGAGCAGTTCTTC	CASSLWNNEQFF
-	-	TRBV9	TRBJ2-2	TGTGCCAGCAGCGTAGCGGTAGGGCAGAACACCGGGGAGCTGTTTTTT	CASSVAVGQNTGELFF
TRBD1	-	TRBV5-1	TRBJ1-2	TGCGCCAGCAGCCCGGACAGGGAAATGGATGGCTACACCTTC	CASSPDREMDGYTF
-	-	TRBV5-6	TRBJ2-4	TGTGCCAGCAGCTTATACTTTGCAGATCAGTACTTC	CASSLYFADQYF
-	-	TRBV15	TRBJ2-1	TGTGCCACCTCATTGTGGTACAATGAGCAGTTCTTC	CATSLWYNEQFF
-	once	TRBV7-9	TRBJ2-5	TGTGCCAGCAGCTCGCCCCTAAATCAAGAGACCCAGTACTTC	CASSSPLNQETQYF
-	once	TRBV7-2	TRBJ2-2	TGTGCCAGCAGCTCCCGGGGTGGACCCGGGGAGCTGTTTTTT	CASSSRGGPGELFF
-	-	TRBV7-8	TRBJ1-1	TGTGCCAGTTGGAATTGGGAGACGGACACTGAAGCTTTCTTT	CASWNWETDTEAFF
-	-	TRBV6-2/TRBV6-3	TRBJ1-1	TGTGCCAGCAGTTACTCGCGCAGGGATGATCCTGAAGCTTTCTTT	CASSYSRRDDPEAFF
-	few	TRBV12-5	TRBJ1-2	TGTGCTAGTGGTTTGGTAAACAATGCGTGGGACACCCAGGATGACTATGGCTACACCTTC	CASGLVNNAWDTQDDYGYTF
-	-	TRBV5-1	TRBJ2-1	TGCGCCAGCAGCTTCCTAGCAGAGAGCTCCTACAATGAGCAGTTCTTC	CASSFLAESSYNEQFF
-	-	TRBV9	TRBJ2-1	TGTGCCAGCAGCGTAGTGGCGGCAAATGAGCAGTTCTTC	CASSVVAANEQFF
TRBD1	-	TRBV18	TRBJ1-2	TGTGCCAGCTCACCATCACCGGACAGGGTGGATGGCTACACCTTC	CASSPSPDRVDGYTF
-	-	TRBV18	TRBJ1-1	TGTGCCAGCTCAGATGCACCGGGCAGGGACATGAACACTGAAGCTTTCTTT	CASSDAPGRDMNTEAFF
TRBD2	-	TRBV15	TRBJ2-1	TGTGCCACCAGACCGGGAGGAGGTGGAGGGGAGTTCTTC	CATRPGGGGGEFF